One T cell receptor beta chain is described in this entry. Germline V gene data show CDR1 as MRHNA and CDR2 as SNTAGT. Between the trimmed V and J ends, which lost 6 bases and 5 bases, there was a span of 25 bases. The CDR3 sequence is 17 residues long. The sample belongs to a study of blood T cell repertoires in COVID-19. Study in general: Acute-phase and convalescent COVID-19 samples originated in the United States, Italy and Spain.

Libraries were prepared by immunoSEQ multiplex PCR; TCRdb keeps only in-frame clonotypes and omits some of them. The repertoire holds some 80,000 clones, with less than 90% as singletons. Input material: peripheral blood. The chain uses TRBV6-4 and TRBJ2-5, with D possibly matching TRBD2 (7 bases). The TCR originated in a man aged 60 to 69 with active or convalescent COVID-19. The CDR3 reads CASSCRWEGGDRETQYF. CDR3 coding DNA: TGTGCCAGCAGCTGCCGGTGGGAGGGGGGCGATCGGGAGACCCAGTACTTC.